This paragraph covers one T cell receptor beta chain sequence. Antigen: not known. The sample originates from a study of beta chain features in type 1 diabetes. Overall study findings and caveats: Across all four CD4+ subsets, people with type 1 diabetes showed modestly shorter TCRB CDR3s.

As every portion of the isolated RNA was reverse transcribed, the sequencing read expressed TCRB transcripts. Assay used: immunoSEQ multiplex PCR; TCRdb lists only in-frame clones, some missing. The table lists 120,000 or so clones, over 15% of them singletons. CDR1 and CDR2 (germline): LGHNA, YNFKEQ. This CDR3 has 11 amino acids. V lost 4 bases and J lost 8, with 8 bases in between. This TCR derives from a man aged 25 to 40 with type 1 diabetes. The chain uses TRBV4-2 and TRBJ1-2; a weak D match, TRBD1 (6 bases). The sample consisted of central memory CD4+ T cells from blood. For the CDR3, the DNA is TGTGCCAGCAGCCCAGGGGAGGGCTACACCTTC. Translating gives CASSPGEGYTF.